A single sample gave rise to the 21 T cell receptor beta chains below, sequenced in a study of vaccination and CD4 T cells after COVID-19. Time point noted: late sampling 161 to 241 days after vaccination in three convalescent patients. Treatment here: approximately 9-day PBMC culture with coronavirus spike peptide pools or control peptides (ViraFEST assay). Their antigens are not known. With the Oncomine TCR Beta short-read assay, DNA from cultured CD4+ T cells was sequenced. Via MiXCR, TCRdb re-called the PCR reads, giving one row per CDR3 protein. In the table there are about 30,000 distinct CDR3 sequences, 36% of which are singletons. The source was CD4+ T cells from blood, cultured in vitro, collected about 7 months after SARS-CoV-2 vaccination. The source of these receptors is a human donor who had recovered from COVID-19.

Turning to this clonotype: Being one base from a much bigger clone, this may be a read error. The gene calls are TRBV20-1 and TRBJ2-1, with 8 bases identical to TRBD1. Germline V gene lookup returns CDR1 DFQATT and CDR2 SNEGSKA (reference sequence). The CDR3 loop spans 13 amino acids. The CDR3 protein is CSETGTGLNEEFF. The CDR3, as DNA: TGCAGTGAGACCGGGACAGGCCTCAATGAGGAGTTCTTC.

The chain recombines TRBV2 with TRBJ2-5, with D hard to call. Looked up from germline, CDR1 is SNHLY and CDR2 is FYNNEI. With 1 base removed from V and 3 bases from J, the gap between germline ends came to 3 bases. The CDR3 loop spans 12 amino acids. The CDR3 reads CASSEGKETQYF. CDR3 coding DNA: TGTGCCAGCAGTGAAGGGAAAGAGACCCAGTACTTC.

The CDR3 region is CSGGSGPSVEQFF. The CDR3, as DNA: TGCAGTGGGGGTAGCGGCCCTTCGGTTGAGCAGTTCTTC. The chain has TRBV20-1 and TRBJ2-1; possible D gene TRBD2, 6 bases. CDR3 length: 13 residues. The V gene lost 7 bases and the J gene lost 9 bases, with 19 bases spanning the gap. Germline CDR1 reads DFQATT; CDR2 reads SNEGSKA (reference sequence).

V is TRBV24-1 and J is TRBJ2-3; 13 positions match TRBD2. The V and J ends lost 3 bases and 5 bases, in that order; junction bases with no gene match: 7. The germline CDR1 and CDR2 sequences are KGHDR and SFDVKD. This CDR3 spans 17 amino acids. The CDR3 loop reads CATSDRLAGGIGDTQYF. The CDR3 coding sequence is TGTGCCACCAGTGATCGACTAGCGGGAGGTATAGGAGATACGCAGTATTTT.

The rearrangement links TRBV20-1 to TRBJ2-1; the D gene is possibly TRBD2 (6 bases). This CDR3 comprises 17 residues. Per germline, CDR1 DFQATT and CDR2 SNEGSKA (reference sequence). Trimming took off 0 bases at V and 0 bases at J, with 15 bases between the two ends. The DNA for the CDR3 is TGCAGTGCTAGAGAAGTTGTAGGGAGGAGCTCCTACAATGAGCAGTTCTTC. It encodes CSAREVVGRSSYNEQFF.

This chain uses TRBV29-1 with TRBJ2-5, with TRBD2 matching over 10 bases. The germline V gene encodes CDR1 SQVTM and CDR2 ANQGSEA. The trim removed 3 bases at V and 1 base at J, leaving 5 bases unmatched. This CDR3 has 15 amino acids. The CDR3 coding sequence is TGCAGCGTTGATCGGGCTAGCGGGAGCCAAGAGACCCAGTACTTC. It specifies CSVDRASGSQETQYF.

There are a few counts of this clonotype. The V and J genes are TRBV21-1 and TRBJ2-5; the D call TRBD1 from the table was never checked on the DNA. TRBV21-1 is classified as a pseudogene. The length of the CDR3 is 12 residues. The CDR3 loop is CASSRGGFTQYF. The CDR3 DNA reads as TGTGCCAGCAGCAGAGGGGGTTTCACCCAGTACTTC.

The chain has TRBV2 and TRBJ2-2; D gene ambiguous. The CDR3 loop spans 14 amino acids. Germline values: CDR1 SNHLY, CDR2 FYNNEI. Trimming left V 1 base short and J 6 bases short, with 9 bases between. The DNA of the CDR3 is TGTGCCAGCAGTGAAGAGCGTGAGGCCGGGGAGCTGTTTTTT. This codes for CASSEEREAGELFF. Full variable domain (remainder filled in from reference TRBV2 and TRBJ2-2): EPEVTQTPSHQVTQMGQEVILRCVPISNHLYFYWYRQILGQKVEFLVSFYNNEISEKSEIFDDQFSVERPDGSNFTLKIRSTKLEDSAMYFCASSEEREAGELFFGEGSRLTVL.

The chain couples TRBV6-2 or TRBV6-3 to TRBJ2-7; D perhaps matches TRBD2 (6 bases). This CDR3 region has 15 residues. V lost 0 bases to trimming and J lost 2 bases, with 11 bases between them. The germline CDR1 and CDR2 sequences are MNHEY and SVGEGT. CDR3 sequence reads: CASSYSMEGAYEQYF. The CDR3 bases are TGTGCCAGCAGTTACTCGATGGAGGGCGCCTACGAGCAGTACTTC.

This chain joins TRBV28 and TRBJ1-1, with D perhaps TRBD1 (6 bases). The CDR3 is 14 residues long. Trimming pared 3 bases from V and 9 bases from J, leaving 17 bases between. Germline-derived CDR1 and CDR2 are MDHEN and SYDVKM. The CDR3 loop is CASSLRAGEVKAFF. For the CDR3, the DNA is TGTGCCAGCAGTTTGAGGGCAGGGGAGGTGAAAGCTTTCTTT.

The rearrangement uses TRBV7-2 and TRBJ2-7; D is undetermined. V lost 2 bases and J 2 bases, leaving 10 bases between the germline ends. Germline V gives CDR1 SGHTA, CDR2 FQGNSA. This CDR3 is built from 14 residues. This CDR3 is CASSLSGTTYEQYF. CDR3 in DNA: TGTGCCAGCAGCTTAAGTGGAACTACCTACGAGCAGTACTTC. The full variable domain, rest sourced from reference TRBV7-2 and TRBJ2-7, is GAGVSQSPSNKVTEKGKDVELRCDPISGHTALYWYRQSLGQGLEFLIYFQGNSAPDKSGLPSDRFSAERTGGSVSTLTIQRTQQEDSAVYLCASSLSGTTYEQYFGPGTRLTVT.

This clonotype was seen once. The gene calls are TRBV28 and TRBJ2-3, with D possibly matching TRBD1 (5 bases). Trimming removed 8 bases at V and 4 bases at J, with 13 bases between. The CDR3 runs to 13 residues. The germline CDR1 and CDR2 sequences are MDHEN and SYDVKM. The CDR3 sequence: CASGQRKSDTQYF. The CDR3 DNA follows: TGTGCCAGCGGACAACGCAAATCAGATACGCAGTATTTT.

The CDR3 nucleotides are TGCAGCTCCCTCCCCCACGGGAGCGACAGGGATACGCAGTATTTT. This gives the protein CSSLPHGSDRDTQYF. The gene calls are TRBV20-1 and TRBJ2-3, with D perhaps given as TRBD1 or TRBD2 (6 bases each). Germline CDR1 and CDR2: DFQATT and SNEGSKA (reference sequence). The CDR3 runs 15 residues.

The genes are TRBV5-1 and TRBJ1-5, with TRBD1 identical over 8 bases. CDR3 length: 15 amino acids. J was trimmed by 3 bases and V by 1 base; bases with no gene match: 3. CDR1 is SGHRS and CDR2 is YFSETQ in the germline V gene. CDR3: CASSLTGQVNQPQHF. The CDR3 coding sequence is TGCGCCAGCAGCTTGACGGGACAGGTCAATCAGCCCCAGCATTTT.

This clonotype was seen a few times. The chain employs TRBV21-1 and TRBJ2-7; TRBD2 reflects the table's D call only, with no check against the DNA. TRBV21-1 is shown as a pseudogene. The CDR3 contains 17 residues. The CDR3 coding sequence is TGTGCCAGCAACCCACCCGGGACTAGCGGGAGTTTCCACGAGCAGTACTTC. This codes for CASNPPGTSGSFHEQYF.

There are a few counts of this clonotype. The chain combines TRBV20-1 with TRBJ2-7; unclear D gene. The germline V and J ends were trimmed by 3 bases and 6 bases, with 21 bases remaining between them. In germline, CDR1 is DFQATT, CDR2 SNEGSKA (reference sequence). This CDR3 comprises 15 residues. CDR3 region: CSASPGGTVLGEQYF. The CDR3 DNA reads TGCAGTGCTAGTCCCGGTGGAACGGTTCTCGGCGAGCAGTACTTC.

This chain joins TRBV2 and TRBJ2-5; D unclear. The germline CDR1 and CDR2 sequences are SNHLY and FYNNEI. The CDR3 spans 13 residues. V lost 4 bases and J 2 bases, leaving 8 bases between the germline ends. The DNA of the CDR3 is TGTGCCAGCAGTGTTTTAGAGCAAGAGACCCAGTACTTC. It encodes CASSVLEQETQYF.

This clonotype has more than one count but fewer than ten. This rearrangement joins TRBV7-6 to TRBJ1-1, with 7 bases identical to TRBD1. CDR3 length equals 14 residues. V dropped 5 bases and J dropped 1; count of bases not matched to a gene: 4. Germline V gene lookup returns CDR1 SGHVS and CDR2 FNYEAQ. The CDR3 protein is CASSAYRGNTEAFF. The CDR3 DNA reads TGTGCCAGCAGCGCATACAGGGGGAACACTGAAGCTTTCTTT.

This clonotype showed up just a few times. The CDR3 DNA is TGCAGTGCTCGGACTAGCGGGAGGAGGAATGAGCAGTTCTTC. It codes for CSARTSGRRNEQFF. This sequence joins TRBV20-1 and TRBJ2-1, with 14 nucleotides matching TRBD2. The CDR3 loop spans 14 amino acids. From germline, CDR1 is DFQATT and CDR2 SNEGSKA (reference sequence). V shed 5 bases, J shed 7 bases, and the junction held 4 bases outside the gene matches.

The chain employs TRBV4-1 and TRBJ2-7, with 12 bases matching TRBD1. The CDR3 has 14 residues. CDR1 is MGHRA and CDR2 is YSYEKL in the germline V gene. The V segment lost 4 bases and the J segment 7 bases; nucleotides outside the gene matches: 5. CDR3 coding DNA: TGCGCCAGCAGCCCCGGGACAGGGGGCCGGGAGCAGTACTTC. As protein: CASSPGTGGREQYF.

The chain links TRBV20-1 to TRBJ2-7, with TRBD1 matching 7 bases. CDR3 length: 13 amino acids. V dropped 2 bases and J dropped 1; count of bases not matched to a gene: 2. Germline lookup yields CDR1 DFQATT and CDR2 SNEGSKA (reference sequence). CDR3 sequence reads: CSARSGQSYEQYF. CDR3 nucleotide sequence: TGCAGTGCTAGATCGGGACAGTCCTACGAGCAGTACTTC.